This is a list of T cell receptor beta chains from one sample in a study of pediatric ulcerative colitis. Assay used: immunoSEQ multiplex PCR; TCRdb lists only in-frame clones, some missing. The sample includes 23,000 or so clones, around 64% of them seen just once. The sample taken for sequencing was gut tissue. These receptors were obtained from a boy younger than 18 with severe ulcerative colitis. Each CDR3 is given with its conserved first and last residue. D genes are given only for firm matches. Only part of the rows carry a size: once, few, many, or a class if the clone is expanded.

CDR3nt	CDR3aa	j_gene	d_gene	abundance	v_gene
TGTGCCAGCAGTTATAGCTCCTATAATTCACCCCTCCACTTT	CASSYSSYNSPLHF	TRBJ1-6	NA	few	TRBV6-1
TGCGCCAGCAGCTATCAGACAGGGGCAGTTTTGTGGAAAGAGACCCAGTACTTC	CASSYQTGAVLWKETQYF	TRBJ2-5	TRBD1	NA	TRBV5-1
TGTGCCAGTAGTATCCCGGGACAGATTAGCAATCAGCCCCAGCATTTT	CASSIPGQISNQPQHF	TRBJ1-5	TRBD1	NA	TRBV19
TGTGCCAGCAGTGAGCCTGGGACAGTAAATTCACCCCTCCACTTT	CASSEPGTVNSPLHF	TRBJ1-6	TRBD1	NA	TRBV2
TGTGCCAGAAGCCCATCAGGACAGGGAAGGAACACTGAAGCTTTCTTT	CARSPSGQGRNTEAFF	TRBJ1-1	NA	NA	TRBV7-5
TGTGCCAGCTCGACCGGGAAGCTAGCGGGAACAGACTACAATGAGCAGTTCTTC	CASSTGKLAGTDYNEQFF	TRBJ2-1	TRBD2	NA	TRBV2
TGTGCCAGCAGTTTCGCAGGACCCTCTGGAAACACCATATATTTT	CASSFAGPSGNTIYF	TRBJ1-3	NA	NA	TRBV28
TGTGCCAGCAGTTTGATGGACAGGGGGCGTAATGGCTACACCTTC	CASSLMDRGRNGYTF	TRBJ1-2	TRBD1	NA	TRBV28
TGTGCCAGCGGTAGTTCTGGAAACACCATATATTTT	CASGSSGNTIYF	TRBJ1-3	NA	NA	TRBV6-5
TGTGCCAGCAGCCCTGGGGGGTACGAGCAGTACTTC	CASSPGGYEQYF	TRBJ2-7	NA	NA	TRBV7-9
TGTGCCAGCAGCTTAGGCCGCGGGGCAAGCGAGCAGTACTTC	CASSLGRGASEQYF	TRBJ2-7	NA	NA	TRBV13
TGTGCCTGGAGTAGGATGAACACTGAAGCTTTCTTT	CAWSRMNTEAFF	TRBJ1-1	NA	NA	TRBV30
TGCGCCAGCAGCCCAACCGACAGGCCGATCTCCTACGAGCAGTACTTC	CASSPTDRPISYEQYF	TRBJ2-7	NA	few	TRBV4-1
TGCAGCGTTGAGAGAGGGCTAACAGATACGCAGTATTTT	CSVERGLTDTQYF	TRBJ2-3	NA	NA	TRBV29-1
TGTGCCAGCAGCTCAGACACAGCCCAAGAGACCCAGTACTTC	CASSSDTAQETQYF	TRBJ2-5	NA	NA	TRBV5-4
TGTGCCGGGGGACGTGGCATAGATACGCAGTATTTT	CAGGRGIDTQYF	TRBJ2-3	NA	few	TRBV2
TGTGCCAGCAGGAGGGGAGACGGCACTGAAGCTTTCTTT	CASRRGDGTEAFF	TRBJ1-1	NA	NA	TRBV21-1
TGTGCCAGCAGCCAAGACCGGGGGGCACAAGAGACCCAGTACTTC	CASSQDRGAQETQYF	TRBJ2-5	NA	once	TRBV4-2
TGTGCCAGCAGCTTAGGGCAGCAGAATGAAGCTTTCTTT	CASSLGQQNEAFF	TRBJ1-1	NA	NA	TRBV7-3
TGTGCCAGCAGTTACCCAGGGATGGACATGTATGGCTACACCTTC	CASSYPGMDMYGYTF	TRBJ1-2	NA	few	TRBV6-6
TGTGCCTGGTCCCGCGGGGTAAGCTTTAGGACCCAGTACTTC	CAWSRGVSFRTQYF	TRBJ2-5	NA	once	TRBV30
TGTGCCAGCAGTTCCAGCGGTTTGAACACTGAAGCTTTCTTT	CASSSSGLNTEAFF	TRBJ1-1	NA	NA	TRBV27
TGTGCCAGTACACGGACAGGGTCCGGAAACACCATATATTTT	CASTRTGSGNTIYF	TRBJ1-3	TRBD1	NA	TRBV19
TGTGCCATCAAGACAGGGAACACTGAAGCTTTCTTT	CAIKTGNTEAFF	TRBJ1-1	NA	few	TRBV6-5
TGTGCCAGCAGTTTAGGGCAGGGGGCGCGGCAGTACTTC	CASSLGQGARQYF	TRBJ2-7	TRBD1	few	TRBV27
TGTGGGACGGACGGGGCTGGCTACACCTTC	CGTDGAGYTF	TRBJ1-2	NA	NA	TRBV6-1
TGTGCCAGCAGCCAACGCGACATTGGCGCAGATACGCAGTATTTT	CASSQRDIGADTQYF	TRBJ2-3	NA	NA	TRBV4-2
TGTGCCAGCAGCGTAGGTGTACAAGAGACCCAGTACTTC	CASSVGVQETQYF	TRBJ2-5	NA	NA	TRBV9
TGTGCCAGCAGCTTGGTAGGGGGCCACGAGCAGTACTTC	CASSLVGGHEQYF	TRBJ2-7	TRBD1	NA	TRBV5-6
TGTGCCAGCAGCTGGGGGGACAGGGGACGTGAAAAACTGTTTTTT	CASSWGDRGREKLFF	TRBJ1-4	TRBD1	NA	TRBV7-9
TGTGCCAGTAGTATAGCAAGCAATCAGCCCCAGCATTTT	CASSIASNQPQHF	TRBJ1-5	NA	NA	TRBV19
TGTGCCAGCAGCGCCGGAATAGACCCCAATCAGCCCCAGCATTTT	CASSAGIDPNQPQHF	TRBJ1-5	NA	few	TRBV9
TGTGCCAGCAGTCCCCAAGGGGGTTTCCCTCAGCCCCAGCATTTT	CASSPQGGFPQPQHF	TRBJ1-5	NA	NA	TRBV7-2
TGTGCCAGCAGACGGACAGGGTTTGACTATGGCTACACCTTC	CASRRTGFDYGYTF	TRBJ1-2	TRBD1	NA	TRBV11-2
TGTGCCAGCAGCCTCCGGGACAGTTACAATGAGCAGTTCTTC	CASSLRDSYNEQFF	TRBJ2-1	TRBD1	NA	TRBV7-6
TGTGCCAGCATTCAAGGACAGGGGGCATGGACTGAAGCTTTCTTT	CASIQGQGAWTEAFF	TRBJ1-1	TRBD1	few	TRBV2
TGTGCCAGCAGCTTATCCGGGACAGGGCCCCAACGGTTCTTC	CASSLSGTGPQRFF	TRBJ2-1	TRBD1	NA	TRBV5-6
TGTGCCAGCAGCTTAGTTACGCGGGGCACAGATACGCAGTATTTT	CASSLVTRGTDTQYF	TRBJ2-3	NA	NA	TRBV7-9
TGTGCCAGCAGAAGGGGGTATATGAACACTGAAGCTTTCTTT	CASRRGYMNTEAFF	TRBJ1-1	NA	NA	TRBV6-5
TGTGCCAGCAGGGGGAAGGGGCCGTCGAACACCGGGGAGCTGTTTTTT	CASRGKGPSNTGELFF	TRBJ2-2	NA	NA	TRBV6-4
TGCGCCAGCAGCCTACTTGACAGGGAACCTTTCTTT	CASSLLDREPFF	TRBJ1-1	TRBD1	NA	TRBV5-1
TGTGCCAGCAGTTTGAGGACAGGGGTCGAGCAGTACTTC	CASSLRTGVEQYF	TRBJ2-7	TRBD1	NA	TRBV6-5
TGCGCCAGCAGCGCCCGGGACACAGATTACGAGCAGTACTTC	CASSARDTDYEQYF	TRBJ2-7	NA	NA	TRBV4-1
TGTGCCAGCCATGCCCTAGACGTCCAGGGCGATTTCTATGGCTACACCTTC	CASHALDVQGDFYGYTF	TRBJ1-2	NA	NA	TRBV28
TGTGCCAGCTCTCTGGTTGACGTCTATGGCTACACCTTC	CASSLVDVYGYTF	TRBJ1-2	NA	NA	TRBV18
TGTGCCATCAGCGGGGGGACAGGGGACCTTATGGTCTTT	CAISGGTGDLMVF	TRBJ1-1	TRBD1	NA	TRBV10-3
TGCAGCGTGGCCGGGACAGCTGTCCTCAATGAGCAGTTCTTC	CSVAGTAVLNEQFF	TRBJ2-1	TRBD1	NA	TRBV29-1
TGTGCCAGCAGCTTGACGGCCGGGGTGGCGAGCACTGAAGCTTTCTTT	CASSLTAGVASTEAFF	TRBJ1-1	NA	NA	TRBV11-2
TGCGCCAGCAGCTTGGCGCCGGGACAGGGTCCCTCTAACTATGGCTACACCTTC	CASSLAPGQGPSNYGYTF	TRBJ1-2	TRBD1	NA	TRBV5-1
TGTGCCAGCAATAACGGACACCGGTACGAGCAGTACTTC	CASNNGHRYEQYF	TRBJ2-7	NA	NA	TRBV21-1
TGTGCCAGCAGCGTACACCACGACAGAAACACTGAAGCTTTCTTT	CASSVHHDRNTEAFF	TRBJ1-1	NA	NA	TRBV9
TGTGCCAGCAGTTGGGTCAGCGTCAGGTCACCCCTCCACTTT	CASSWVSVRSPLHF	TRBJ1-6	NA	NA	TRBV6-5
TGTGCCAGCAGTGACAGGACTGGCGGCTATGGCTACACCTTC	CASSDRTGGYGYTF	TRBJ1-2	NA	NA	TRBV2